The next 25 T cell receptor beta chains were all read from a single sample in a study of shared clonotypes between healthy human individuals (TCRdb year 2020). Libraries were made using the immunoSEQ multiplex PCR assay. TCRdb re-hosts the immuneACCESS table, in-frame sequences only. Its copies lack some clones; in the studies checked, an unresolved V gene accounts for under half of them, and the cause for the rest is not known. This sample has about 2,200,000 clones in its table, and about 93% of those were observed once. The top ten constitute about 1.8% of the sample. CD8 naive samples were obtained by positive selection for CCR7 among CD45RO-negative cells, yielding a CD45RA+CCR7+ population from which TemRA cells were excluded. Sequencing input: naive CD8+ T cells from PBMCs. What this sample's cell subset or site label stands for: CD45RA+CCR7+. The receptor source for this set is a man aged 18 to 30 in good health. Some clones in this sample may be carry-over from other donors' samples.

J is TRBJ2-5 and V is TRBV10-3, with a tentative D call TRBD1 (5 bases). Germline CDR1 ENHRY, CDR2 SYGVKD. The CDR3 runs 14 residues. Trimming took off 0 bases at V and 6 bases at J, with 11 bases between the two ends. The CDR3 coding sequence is TGTGCCATCAGTGAGTCCGGACAAGGCAAGACCCAGTACTTC. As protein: CAISESGQGKTQYF.

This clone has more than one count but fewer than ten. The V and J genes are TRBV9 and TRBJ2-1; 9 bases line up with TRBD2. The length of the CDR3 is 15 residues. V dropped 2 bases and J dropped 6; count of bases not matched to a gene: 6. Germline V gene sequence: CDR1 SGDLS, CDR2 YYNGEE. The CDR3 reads CASSVSTSGTNEQFF. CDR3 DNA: TGTGCCAGCAGCGTTTCGACTAGCGGTACCAATGAGCAGTTCTTC.

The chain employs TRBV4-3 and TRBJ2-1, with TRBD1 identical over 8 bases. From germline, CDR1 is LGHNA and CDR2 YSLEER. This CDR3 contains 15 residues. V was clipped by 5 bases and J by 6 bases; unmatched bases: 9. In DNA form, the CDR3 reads TGCGCCAGCAGCAACGCAGGGGGCCCTGGCAATGAGCAGTTCTTC. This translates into CASSNAGGPGNEQFF.

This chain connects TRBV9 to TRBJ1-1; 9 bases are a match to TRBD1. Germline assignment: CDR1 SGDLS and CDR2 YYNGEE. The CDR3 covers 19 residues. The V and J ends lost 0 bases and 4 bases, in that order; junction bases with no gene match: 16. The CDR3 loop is CASSVVGTGSLLDSTEAFF. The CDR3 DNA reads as TGTGCCAGCAGCGTAGTCGGGACAGGGAGCCTGCTTGATAGCACTGAAGCTTTCTTT.

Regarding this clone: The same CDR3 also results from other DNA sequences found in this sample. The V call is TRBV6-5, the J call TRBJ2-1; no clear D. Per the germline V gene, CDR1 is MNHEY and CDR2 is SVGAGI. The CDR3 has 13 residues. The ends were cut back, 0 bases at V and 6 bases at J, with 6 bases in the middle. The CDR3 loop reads CASSYSTFNEQFF. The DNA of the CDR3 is TGTGCCAGCAGTTACTCAACGTTCAATGAGCAGTTCTTC.

CDR3 DNA sequence: TGCGCCAGCAGCCCGCGAGAGCGGGAGAGATACAATGAGCAGTTCTTC. Residues: CASSPRERERYNEQFF. The V call is TRBV4-1, the J call TRBJ2-1, with 8 positions matching TRBD2. The junction had 9 bases not matched to a gene; V was cut back by 4 bases and J by 4 bases. This CDR3 contains 16 residues. Per the germline V gene, CDR1 is MGHRA and CDR2 is YSYEKL.

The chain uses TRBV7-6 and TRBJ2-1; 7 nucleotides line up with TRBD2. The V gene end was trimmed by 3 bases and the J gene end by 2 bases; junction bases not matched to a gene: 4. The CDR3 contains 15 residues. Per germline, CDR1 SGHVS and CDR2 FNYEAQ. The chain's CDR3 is CASSFGGRTYNEQFF. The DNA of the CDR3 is TGTGCCAGCAGCTTTGGCGGGAGAACCTACAATGAGCAGTTCTTC.

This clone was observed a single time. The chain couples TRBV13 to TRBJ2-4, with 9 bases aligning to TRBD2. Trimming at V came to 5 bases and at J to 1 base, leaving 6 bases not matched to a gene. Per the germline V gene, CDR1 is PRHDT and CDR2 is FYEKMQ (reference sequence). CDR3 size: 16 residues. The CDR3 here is CASSHSGSGAKNIQYF. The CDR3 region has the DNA TGTGCCAGCAGCCATAGCGGGAGTGGGGCCAAAAACATTCAGTACTTC.

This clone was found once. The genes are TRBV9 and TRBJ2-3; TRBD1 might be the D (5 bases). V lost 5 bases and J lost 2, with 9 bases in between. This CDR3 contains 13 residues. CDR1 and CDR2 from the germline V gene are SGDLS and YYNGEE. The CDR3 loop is CASSIRDTDTQYF. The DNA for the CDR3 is TGTGCCAGCAGTATCAGGGACACAGATACGCAGTATTTT.

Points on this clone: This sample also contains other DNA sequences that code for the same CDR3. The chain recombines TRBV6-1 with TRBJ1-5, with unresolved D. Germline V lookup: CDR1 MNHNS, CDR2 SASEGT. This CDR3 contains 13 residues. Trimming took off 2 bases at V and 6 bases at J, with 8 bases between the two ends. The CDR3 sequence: CASSEWRGQPQHF. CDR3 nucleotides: TGTGCCAGCAGTGAATGGCGGGGTCAGCCCCAGCATTTT.

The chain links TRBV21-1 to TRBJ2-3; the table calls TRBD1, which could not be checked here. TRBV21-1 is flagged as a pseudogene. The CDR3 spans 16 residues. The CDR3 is CASRLPGPTRTDTQYF. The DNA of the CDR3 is TGTGCCAGCCGGCTACCAGGGCCCACGCGCACAGATACGCAGTATTTT.

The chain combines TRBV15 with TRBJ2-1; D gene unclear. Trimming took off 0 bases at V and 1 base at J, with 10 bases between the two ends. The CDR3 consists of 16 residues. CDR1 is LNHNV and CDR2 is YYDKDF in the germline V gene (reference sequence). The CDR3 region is CATSRDPVESYNEQFF. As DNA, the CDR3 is TGTGCCACCAGCAGAGATCCGGTGGAGTCCTACAATGAGCAGTTCTTC. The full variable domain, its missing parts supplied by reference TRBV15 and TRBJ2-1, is DAMVIQNPRYQVTQFGKPVTLSCSQTLNHNVMYWYQQKSSQAPKLLFHYYDKDFNNEADTPDNFQSRRPNTSFCFLDIRSPGLGDTAMYLCATSRDPVESYNEQFFGPGTRLTVL.

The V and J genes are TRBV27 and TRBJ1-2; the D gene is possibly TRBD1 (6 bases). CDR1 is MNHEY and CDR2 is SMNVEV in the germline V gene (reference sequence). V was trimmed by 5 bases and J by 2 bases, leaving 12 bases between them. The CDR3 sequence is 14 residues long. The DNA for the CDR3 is TGTGCCAGCAGTATCCACAGGGACAACTATGGCTACACCTTC. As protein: CASSIHRDNYGYTF.

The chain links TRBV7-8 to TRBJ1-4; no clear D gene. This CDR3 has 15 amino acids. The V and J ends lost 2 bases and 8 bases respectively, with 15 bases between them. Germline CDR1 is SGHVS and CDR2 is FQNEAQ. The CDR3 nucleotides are TGTGCCAGCAGCTTAAATCGGCCCGGGGTAGAAAAACTGTTTTTT. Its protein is CASSLNRPGVEKLFF.

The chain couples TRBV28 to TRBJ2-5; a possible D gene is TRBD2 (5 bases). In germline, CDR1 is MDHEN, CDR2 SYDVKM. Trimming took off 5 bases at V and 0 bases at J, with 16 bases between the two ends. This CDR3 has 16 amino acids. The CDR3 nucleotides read TGTGCCAGCAGTGTTACCGGGATGGACTACCAAGAGACCCAGTACTTC. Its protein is CASSVTGMDYQETQYF.

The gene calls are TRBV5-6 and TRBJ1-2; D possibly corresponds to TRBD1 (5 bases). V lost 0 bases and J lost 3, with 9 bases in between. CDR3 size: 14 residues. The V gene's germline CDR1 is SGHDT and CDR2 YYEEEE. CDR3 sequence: CASSLGDSDYGYTF. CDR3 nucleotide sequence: TGTGCCAGCAGCTTGGGAGACAGCGACTATGGCTACACCTTC.

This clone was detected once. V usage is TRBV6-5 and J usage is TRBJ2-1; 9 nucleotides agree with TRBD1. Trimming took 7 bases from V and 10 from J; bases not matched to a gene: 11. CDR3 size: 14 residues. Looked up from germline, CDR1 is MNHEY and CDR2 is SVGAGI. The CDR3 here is CASTAGTGYVEQFF. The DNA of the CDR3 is TGTGCCAGCACCGCCGGGACAGGGTACGTGGAGCAGTTCTTC.

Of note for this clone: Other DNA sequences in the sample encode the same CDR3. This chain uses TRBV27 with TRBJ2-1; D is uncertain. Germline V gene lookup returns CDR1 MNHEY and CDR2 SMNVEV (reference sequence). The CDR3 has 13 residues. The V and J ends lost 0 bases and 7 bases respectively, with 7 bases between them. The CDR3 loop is CASSLSLGNEQFF. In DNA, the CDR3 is TGTGCCAGCAGTTTATCGTTGGGAAATGAGCAGTTCTTC.

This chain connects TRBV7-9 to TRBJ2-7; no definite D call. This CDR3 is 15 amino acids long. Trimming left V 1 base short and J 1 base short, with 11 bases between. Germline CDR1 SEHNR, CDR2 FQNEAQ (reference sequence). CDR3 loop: CASSLGPRSSYEQYF. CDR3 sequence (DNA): TGTGCCAGCAGCTTAGGTCCCAGGTCATCCTACGAGCAGTACTTC.

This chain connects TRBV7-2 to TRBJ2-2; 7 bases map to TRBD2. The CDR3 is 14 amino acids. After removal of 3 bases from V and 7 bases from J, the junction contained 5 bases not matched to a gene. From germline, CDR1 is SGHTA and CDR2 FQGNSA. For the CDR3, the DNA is TGTGCCAGCAGCTTGGCCATAGCGGGCGGGGAGCTGTTTTTT. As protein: CASSLAIAGGELFF.

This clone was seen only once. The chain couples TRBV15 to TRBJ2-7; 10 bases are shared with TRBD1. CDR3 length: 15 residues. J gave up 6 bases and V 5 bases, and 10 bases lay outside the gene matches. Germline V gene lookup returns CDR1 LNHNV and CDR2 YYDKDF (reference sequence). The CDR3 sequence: CATSSMGTGASEQYF. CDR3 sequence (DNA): TGTGCCACCAGCTCGATGGGGACAGGGGCCTCCGAGCAGTACTTC.

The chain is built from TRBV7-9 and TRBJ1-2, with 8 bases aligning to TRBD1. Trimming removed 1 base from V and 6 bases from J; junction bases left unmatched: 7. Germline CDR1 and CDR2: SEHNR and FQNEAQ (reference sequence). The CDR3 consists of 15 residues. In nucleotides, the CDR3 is TGTGCCAGCAGCTTAGAAAGGACAGGGAATAATGGCTACACCTTC. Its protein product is CASSLERTGNNGYTF. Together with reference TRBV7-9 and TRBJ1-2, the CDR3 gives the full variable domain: DTGVSQNPRHKITKRGQNVTFRCDPISEHNRLYWYRQTLGQGPEFLTYFQNEAQLEKSRLLSDRFSAERPKGSFSTLEIQRTEQGDSAMYLCASSLERTGNNGYTFGSGTRLTVV.

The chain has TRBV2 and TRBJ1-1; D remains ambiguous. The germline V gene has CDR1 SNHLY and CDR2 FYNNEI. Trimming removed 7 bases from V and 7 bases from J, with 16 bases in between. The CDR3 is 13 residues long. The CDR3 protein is CASIYWQSGEAFF. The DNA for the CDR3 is TGTGCCAGCATCTACTGGCAGTCGGGTGAAGCTTTCTTT.

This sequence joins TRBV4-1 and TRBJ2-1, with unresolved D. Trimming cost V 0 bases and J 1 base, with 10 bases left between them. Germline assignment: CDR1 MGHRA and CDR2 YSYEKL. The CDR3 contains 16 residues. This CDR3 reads CASSQENRPSYNEQFF. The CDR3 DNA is TGCGCCAGCAGCCAAGAGAACAGACCATCCTACAATGAGCAGTTCTTC.

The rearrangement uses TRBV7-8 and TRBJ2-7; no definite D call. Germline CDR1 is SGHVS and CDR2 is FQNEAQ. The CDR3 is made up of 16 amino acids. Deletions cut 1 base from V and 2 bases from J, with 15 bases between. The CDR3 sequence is CASSLVGLQVAYEQYF. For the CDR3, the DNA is TGTGCCAGCAGCTTAGTAGGGCTCCAAGTCGCCTACGAGCAGTACTTC.